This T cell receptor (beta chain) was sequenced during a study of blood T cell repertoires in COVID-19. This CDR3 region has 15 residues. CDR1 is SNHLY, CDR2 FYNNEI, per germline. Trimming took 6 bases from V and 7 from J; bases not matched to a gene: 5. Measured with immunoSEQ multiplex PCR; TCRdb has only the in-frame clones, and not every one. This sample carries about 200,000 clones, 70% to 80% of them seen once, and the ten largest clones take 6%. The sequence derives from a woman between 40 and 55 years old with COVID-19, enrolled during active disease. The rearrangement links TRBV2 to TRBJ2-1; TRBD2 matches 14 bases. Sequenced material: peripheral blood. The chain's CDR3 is CASRGLAGAGNEQFF. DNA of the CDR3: TGTGCCAGCAGGGGACTAGCGGGGGCCGGGAATGAGCAGTTCTTC.